This TCR beta chain was captured by sequencing in a study of cytomegalovirus exposure and HLA in healthy donors (dated by TCRdb to about 2017). Turning to the overall study: According to an earlier analysis of 587 of the donors, 150 million to 200 million T cells yielded some 120 million unique TCR beta sequences and approximately 300 Gb of sequence data. Because of strong linkage in the cohort, five DR-DQ haplotypes were treated as single units for association and clustering. Class I and class II HLA loci were covered by the typing at four-digit resolution. A later genetic analysis took genome-wide SNP genotypes for 398 of the 666 donors and used that subset as a discovery cohort. The number of typed donors differed by locus: 629-630 for A, B, C, DRB1 and DQB1; some 500 for DQA1; fewer than 610 for DPA1; and some 430 for DPB1. Using immunosequencing, the study profiled T cell repertoires from 500 to 800 subjects and related those repertoires to cytomegalovirus serostatus. The study was designed to test whether signatures of past pathogen exposure could be identified by cataloging public T cell receptors. To predict cytomegalovirus infection status, the study brought together high-throughput TCR immunosequencing, statistical association of individual TCRs with disease status, and machine learning. A separate validation cohort of about 110 different subjects was used in addition to the roughly 640-subject first cohort. Among about 390 genotyped donors of the cohort, an average of approximately 240,000 unique TCR beta nucleotide sequences were sequenced per donor, roughly 20% of them non-productive. An early release that covered more than 550 HLA-typed donors contained approximately 300 gigabases of sequencing data and about 93 million unique TCR sequences. All discovery cohort repertoires had been generated using a single sequencing platform. To study patterns of TCR occurrence, a later analysis re-analyzed previously published TCR beta repertoires from several hundred donors and added high-resolution HLA genotyping. The genetic ancestry cluster associated with self-reported Caucasian donors included over 65% of the 350 to 500 genotyped donors. Donor age, sex, ethnicity and CMV serostatus were collected together with the repertoire data. To decide whether each TCR beta V gene segment behaved as functional or pseudogenic, an earlier analysis of fewer than 750 of the donors relied on high-throughput TCR beta sequencing. The later analysis used no new phenotypic data to find candidate immune exposures, relying instead on TCR beta sequences and their occurrence across donors.

Receptors were amplified or captured by the immunoSEQ multiplex PCR assay. A mixture of 60 forward primers for TCR Vbeta segments and 13 reverse primers for TCR Jbeta segments was used in the multiplex PCR. A multiplex PCR assay on genomic DNA amplified the CDR3 region of rearranged TCR beta genes. The amplified TCR beta libraries were sequenced on the Illumina HiSeq System as 87-base-pair reads. From the authors' description of their analysis: A later analysis counted about 80 million unique TCR beta chains across the 666 repertoires, and 10 million to 11 million of these chains were shared by at least two donors. A nearest-neighbor algorithm error-corrected the raw reads and collapsed the reads into unique sequences, merging closely related sequences to remove PCR and sequencing errors. Alignment of CDR3 sequences to IMGT reference sequences was used to assign V, D and J gene segments. Each retained sequence needed at least a six-nucleotide match to both a V gene segment and a J gene segment. Rearrangements were classified as productive when the CDR3 lacked stop codons and remained in frame with V and J, and all other rearrangements were classified as non-productive. CDR3 was defined by IMGT convention, running from the second conserved V-encoded cysteine to the conserved J-encoded phenylalanine. In an earlier analysis of 500 to 650 of the donors, sequences lacking an unambiguous match to a single V gene segment were excluded. In an earlier analysis of several hundred of the donors, a V segment was called functional when productive rearrangements were above 56.7%, and segregating when the standard deviation between donors exceeded 5%. A statistical classification framework was built for diagnosing cytomegalovirus status from the catalog of TCR beta chain sequences. In a later analysis, TCR nucleotide sequences were compared against IMGT/GENE-DB human TR gene sequences so that V and J genes could be assigned. A later analysis assigned CDR3 sequences and most-parsimonious VDJ recombination scenarios with the TCRdist pipeline. In a later analysis, each TCR beta chain was defined by its CDR3 amino acid sequence together with its V-gene family, and reads lacking a unique V-gene family were excluded. In a later analysis, 500 to 650 highly shared, low-generation-probability nucleotide sequences were removed to address suspected cross-contamination and a sequencing artifact. In a later analysis, a clonal expansion index was calculated for each public chain from normalized within-repertoire ranks of inferred template counts. In a later analysis, generation probabilities were computed with a VDJ recombination model fitted to out-of-frame rearrangements, and the resulting probabilities were checked against IGoR. In a later analysis, TCR-TCR, TCR-HLA and TCR-CMV co-occurrence was scored with hypergeometric tests, and a repertoire-size bias correction was applied to TCR pairs. False discovery rates were estimated in a later analysis by permuting HLA or CMV assignments 20 times. A later analysis grouped co-occurring TCRs with DBSCAN, adding TCRdist sequence similarity when clustering within HLA-allele-positive subsets. Repertoires with fewer than 30,000 or more than 120,000 public chains were left out of co-occurrence clustering, as were five repertoires with anomalous nucleotide sharing. TCRdb carries this immuneACCESS record with in-frame sequences only. Its versions omit some clonotypes, under half of them owing to an unresolved V gene in the studies checked, with the rest unexplained. Clone size and V and J calls were adopted from that table, with D and trimming inferred from the DNA. In all, the sample holds roughly 100,000 clones, and around 85% of those were seen once. Roughly 3.6% of the sample is taken by the ten largest.

Ends trimmed: V by 6 bases, J by 9 bases; bases unmatched to a gene: 11. The germline V gene (reference sequence) gives CDR1 as SGHNT and CDR2 as YYREEE. Its CDR3 holds 15 amino acids, cysteine through phenylalanine. Only the CDR3 DNA is retained, 45 bases long and in frame from the first base. Points on this clone: Its cognate antigen has yet to be identified. No much larger clone exists at a distance of one base, and base qualities are not known.

The cohort consisted of 650 to 700 healthy bone marrow donors. At the time of sampling, all cohort members were nominally healthy, though unrecorded immune exposures were likely present. The donor was CMV seronegative and belonged to the group of 320 or so seronegative cohort members. Every donor gave a peripheral blood sample, and the peripheral blood mononuclear cells from that sample were used for TCR beta sequencing. The Qiagen DNeasy Blood Extraction Kit was used to extract genomic DNA from the blood cell samples. The research as a whole found: In a later analysis, HLA-associated TCR beta chains were found to be more clonally expanded and to have lower generation probabilities than equally common non-associated chains. A further reported finding was that TCR beta sequences accurately predicted the HLA-A and HLA-B alleles for most subjects in the first cohort. According to a later analysis, TCR association rates differed among HLA loci, with DRB1 alleles showing the most associated TCRs and HLA-C alleles showing the fewest. CMV serostatus was the only immune exposure information available for the cohort. Assigning TCR associations to individual alleles was difficult when HLA alleles, especially DR and DQ, strongly co-occurred. The presence/absence analyses assumed that sequencing depth was roughly uniform across donors, and that assumption may not be true. Because HLA typing was unavailable for some donors at each locus, only the typed subset was used in association tests. Specific HLA alleles were associated with over 15,000 TCR beta sequences at a false discovery rate of 0.05 in a later analysis. In the study, approximately 160 TCR beta chains were listed as associated with cytomegalovirus. Correlated functional status among segregating V segments might be attributable to linkage disequilibrium, but an unknown experimental factor could not be ruled out. It was suggested by the authors that the approach could potentially be generalized to other disease states and immunological phenotypes. Cytomegalovirus status was reported to be diagnosed by the classifier with high specificity and sensitivity in both the original and validation cohorts. Some IMGT-functional V segments, including TRBV6-2 and TRBV6-3, could not be told apart with the 87-base-pair reads, so those segments were excluded. Three of the identified cytomegalovirus-associated TCR beta chains were confirmed in vitro to be specific for cytomegalovirus antigens. Most TCR sequences were observed very rarely across donors, whereas some public TCRs were present in many individuals. According to a later analysis, parvovirus B19, influenza, CMV and Epstein-Barr virus appeared linked to several top co-occurrence clusters. A group of highly shared sequence variants was considered likely to be a technical artifact of the sequencing pipeline. According to a later genetic analysis, donors in an Asian-associated ancestry cluster had fewer N-insertions in productive TCRs than the approximately 690-donor mean. In a later genetic analysis, a missense DCLRE1C variant was associated with V-gene and J-gene trimming of TCR beta chains, and the association was replicated in an independent cohort. The cohort was sequenced for TCR beta chains only, and without alpha or paired-chain data the features that could be detected were limited. Because counts were too low, seventeen rarely observed V segments, including chromosome 9 orphons, were excluded from the earlier analysis of 587 of the donors. According to a later analysis, most CMV-associated TCR beta chains appeared to be HLA-restricted, and the HLA associations seemed to be driven largely by CMV exposure. Broadly in line with IMGT annotations, most TCR beta V segments showed up in productive rearrangements about 87% or about 30% of the time in an earlier analysis of a few hundred of the donors.

This chain joins TRBV5-4 to TRBJ2-1, with 11 middle bases fitting TRBD2. This sequence was found in a man in his sixties in good health and CMV-seronegative. Sequencing was carried out using PBMCs. The DNA is as follows: TGTGCCAGCACCCGTCGGGCTAGCGGGGGGCTTGAGCAGTTCTTC. Translated, this is CASTRRASGGLEQFF.